This TCR beta chain was obtained from a study of blood T cell repertoires in COVID-19. Overall study context: Acute and convalescent COVID-19 samples came from the United States, Italy and Spain.

Seattle's cohort entered during active infection and was followed longitudinally. Here immunoSEQ multiplex PCR was the method, and the copy in TCRdb shows in-frame clones only, minus some. The repertoire consists of 140,000 to 150,000 clones, with 80% to 90% occurring once and the leading ten covering about an eighth. The CDR3 runs to 12 residues. The germline gives CDR1 MNHEY, CDR2 SMNVEV (reference sequence). V was cut by 6 bases and J by 5 bases, with 11 bases left in between. The sequence derives from a man aged 18 to 30 with COVID-19, enrolled during active disease. Input material: peripheral blood. The chain carries TRBV27 and TRBJ2-7, with D unresolved. The CDR3 bases are TGTGCCAGCAGGATGTCTCGAGACGAGCAGTACTTC. Amino acid sequence: CASRMSRDEQYF.